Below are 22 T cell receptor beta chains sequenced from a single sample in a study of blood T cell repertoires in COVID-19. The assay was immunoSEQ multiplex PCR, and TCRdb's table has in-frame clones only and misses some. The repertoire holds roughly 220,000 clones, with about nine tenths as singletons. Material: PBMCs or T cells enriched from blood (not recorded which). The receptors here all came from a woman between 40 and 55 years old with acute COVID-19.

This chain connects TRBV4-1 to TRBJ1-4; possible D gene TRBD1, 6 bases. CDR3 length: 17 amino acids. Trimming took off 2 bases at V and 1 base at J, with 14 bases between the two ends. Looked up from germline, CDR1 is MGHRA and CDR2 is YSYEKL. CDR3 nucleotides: TGCGCCAGCAGCCAACCTTGGACAGCCGAAACTAATGAAAAACTGTTTTTT. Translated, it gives CASSQPWTAETNEKLFF.

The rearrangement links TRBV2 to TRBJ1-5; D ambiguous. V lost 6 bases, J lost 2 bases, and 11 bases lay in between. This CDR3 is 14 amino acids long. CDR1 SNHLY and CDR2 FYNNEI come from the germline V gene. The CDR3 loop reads CASRKEVGNQPQHF. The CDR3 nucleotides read TGTGCCAGCAGAAAAGAGGTAGGCAATCAGCCCCAGCATTTT.

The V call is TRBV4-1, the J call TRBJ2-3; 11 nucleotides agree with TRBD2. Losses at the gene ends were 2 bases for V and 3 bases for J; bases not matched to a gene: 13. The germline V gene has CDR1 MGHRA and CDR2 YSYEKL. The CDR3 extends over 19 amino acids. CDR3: CASSQLLAGGNSATDTQYF. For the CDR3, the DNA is TGCGCCAGCAGCCAACTTTTAGCGGGGGGGAACTCAGCGACAGATACGCAGTATTTT.

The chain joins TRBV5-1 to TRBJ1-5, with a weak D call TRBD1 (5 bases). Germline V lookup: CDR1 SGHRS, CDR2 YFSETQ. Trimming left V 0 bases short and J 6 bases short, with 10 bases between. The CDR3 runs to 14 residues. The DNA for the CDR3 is TGCGCCAGCAGCTTGGGACAGAGTGGTCAGCCCCAGCATTTT. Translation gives CASSLGQSGQPQHF.

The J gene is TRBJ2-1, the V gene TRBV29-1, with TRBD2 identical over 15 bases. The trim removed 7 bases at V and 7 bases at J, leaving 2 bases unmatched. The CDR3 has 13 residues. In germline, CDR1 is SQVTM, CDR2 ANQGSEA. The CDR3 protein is CSGGTSGGNEQFF. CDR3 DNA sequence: TGCAGCGGTGGGACTAGCGGGGGGAATGAGCAGTTCTTC.

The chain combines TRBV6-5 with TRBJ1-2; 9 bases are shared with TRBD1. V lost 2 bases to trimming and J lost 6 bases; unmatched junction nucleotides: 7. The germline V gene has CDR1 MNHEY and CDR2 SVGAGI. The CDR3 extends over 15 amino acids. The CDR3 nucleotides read TGTGCCAGCAGTTACCGACAGGGGGTTGGAAATGGCTACACCTTC. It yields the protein CASSYRQGVGNGYTF.

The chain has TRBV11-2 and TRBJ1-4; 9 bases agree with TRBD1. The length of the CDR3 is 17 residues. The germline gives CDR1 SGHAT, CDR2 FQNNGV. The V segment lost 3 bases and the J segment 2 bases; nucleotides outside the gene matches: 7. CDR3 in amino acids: CASSFGVTGGTNEKLFF. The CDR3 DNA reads TGTGCCAGCAGCTTCGGGGTAACAGGGGGCACTAATGAAAAACTGTTTTTT.

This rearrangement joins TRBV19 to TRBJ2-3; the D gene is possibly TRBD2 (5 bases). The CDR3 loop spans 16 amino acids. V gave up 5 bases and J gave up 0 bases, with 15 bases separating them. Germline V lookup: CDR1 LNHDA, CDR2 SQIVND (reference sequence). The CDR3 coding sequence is TGTGCCAGTAGTCCCCTCCGGGGAACAAGCACAGATACGCAGTATTTT. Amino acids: CASSPLRGTSTDTQYF.

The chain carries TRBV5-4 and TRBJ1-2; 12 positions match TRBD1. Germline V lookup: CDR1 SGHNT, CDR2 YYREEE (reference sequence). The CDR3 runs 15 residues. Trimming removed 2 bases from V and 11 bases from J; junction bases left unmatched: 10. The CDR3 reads CASSFFGTGGAGYTF. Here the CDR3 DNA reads TGTGCCAGCAGCTTTTTCGGGACAGGGGGCGCGGGGTACACCTTC.

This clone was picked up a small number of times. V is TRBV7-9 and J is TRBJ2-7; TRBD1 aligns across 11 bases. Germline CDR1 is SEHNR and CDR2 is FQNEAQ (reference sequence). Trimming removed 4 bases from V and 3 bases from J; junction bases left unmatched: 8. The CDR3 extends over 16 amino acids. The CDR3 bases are TGTGCCAGCAGCTATTCCACCGGGACAGGGGGCTACGAGCAGTACTTC. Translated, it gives CASSYSTGTGGYEQYF.

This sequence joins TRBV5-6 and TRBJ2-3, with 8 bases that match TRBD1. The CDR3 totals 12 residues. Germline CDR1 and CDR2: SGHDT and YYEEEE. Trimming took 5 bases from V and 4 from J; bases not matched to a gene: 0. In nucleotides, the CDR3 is TGTGCCAGCAGACAGGGGGCAGATACGCAGTATTTT. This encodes CASRQGADTQYF.

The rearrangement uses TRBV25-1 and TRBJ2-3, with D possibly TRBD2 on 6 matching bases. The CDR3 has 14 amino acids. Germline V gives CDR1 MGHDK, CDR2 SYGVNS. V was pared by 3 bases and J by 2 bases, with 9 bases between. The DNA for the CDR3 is TGTGCCAGCAGTGAGTGGGGGGTCACAGATACGCAGTATTTT. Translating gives CASSEWGVTDTQYF.

In DNA, the CDR3 is TGTGCCACCAGTGATCCCCGGACTAGCGGGGGGTACAATGAGCAGTTCTTC. Translation gives CATSDPRTSGGYNEQFF. This sequence joins TRBV24-1 and TRBJ2-1; the match to TRBD2 covers 14 bases. Germline V lookup: CDR1 KGHDR, CDR2 SFDVKD. Trimming removed 3 bases from V and 4 bases from J; junction bases left unmatched: 4. This CDR3 contains 17 residues.

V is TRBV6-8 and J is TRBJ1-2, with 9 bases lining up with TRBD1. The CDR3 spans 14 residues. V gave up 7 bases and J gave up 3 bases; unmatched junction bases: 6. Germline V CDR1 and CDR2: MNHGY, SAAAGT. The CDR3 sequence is CASTDRGWYYGYTF. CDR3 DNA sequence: TGTGCCAGCACCGACAGGGGGTGGTACTATGGCTACACCTTC.

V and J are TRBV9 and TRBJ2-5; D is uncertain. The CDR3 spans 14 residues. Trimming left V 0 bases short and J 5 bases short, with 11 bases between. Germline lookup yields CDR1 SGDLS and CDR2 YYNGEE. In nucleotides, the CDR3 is TGTGCCAGCAGCGTAGGAACCCTGAGCGAGACCCAGTACTTC. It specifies CASSVGTLSETQYF.

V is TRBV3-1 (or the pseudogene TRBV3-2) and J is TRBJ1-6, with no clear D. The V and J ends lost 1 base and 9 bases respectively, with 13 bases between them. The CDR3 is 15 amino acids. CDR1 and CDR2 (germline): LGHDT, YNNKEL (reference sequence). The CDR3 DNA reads TGTGCCAGCAGCCAAGGGAGGTTGGGGAGTTCACCCCTCCACTTT. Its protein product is CASSQGRLGSSPLHF.

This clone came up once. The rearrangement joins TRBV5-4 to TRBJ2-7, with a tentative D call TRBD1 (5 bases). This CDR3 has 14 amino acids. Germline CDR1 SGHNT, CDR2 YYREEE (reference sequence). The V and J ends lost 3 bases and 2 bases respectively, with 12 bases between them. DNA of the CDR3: TGTGCCAGCAGCTCCATGACAGCACCCTACGAGCAGTACGTC. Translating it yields CASSSMTAPYEQYV.

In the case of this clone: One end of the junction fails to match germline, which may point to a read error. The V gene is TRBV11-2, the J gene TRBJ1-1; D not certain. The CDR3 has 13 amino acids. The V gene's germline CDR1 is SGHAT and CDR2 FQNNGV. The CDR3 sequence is CASSVELLTEAFF. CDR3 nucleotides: TGTGCCAGCAGCGTAGAACTCCTCACTGAAGCTTTCTTT.

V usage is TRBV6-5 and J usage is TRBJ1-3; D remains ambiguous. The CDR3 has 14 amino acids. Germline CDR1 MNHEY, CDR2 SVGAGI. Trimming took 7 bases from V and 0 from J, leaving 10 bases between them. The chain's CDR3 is CASTQLLSGNTIYF. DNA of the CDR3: TGTGCCAGCACACAGCTGCTCTCTGGAAACACCATATATTTT.

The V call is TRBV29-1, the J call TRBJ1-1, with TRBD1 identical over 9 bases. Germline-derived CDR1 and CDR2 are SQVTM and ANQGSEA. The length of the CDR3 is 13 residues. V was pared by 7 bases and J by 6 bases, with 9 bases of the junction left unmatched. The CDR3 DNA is TGCAGCGCCGCCGGGACAGGGCGGTCTGAAGCTTTCTTT. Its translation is CSAAGTGRSEAFF.

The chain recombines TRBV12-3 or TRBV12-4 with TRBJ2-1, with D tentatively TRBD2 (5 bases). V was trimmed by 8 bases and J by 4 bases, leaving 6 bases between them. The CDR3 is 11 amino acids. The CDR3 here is CASRGYNEQFF. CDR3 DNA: TGTGCCAGCCGAGGGTACAATGAGCAGTTCTTC.

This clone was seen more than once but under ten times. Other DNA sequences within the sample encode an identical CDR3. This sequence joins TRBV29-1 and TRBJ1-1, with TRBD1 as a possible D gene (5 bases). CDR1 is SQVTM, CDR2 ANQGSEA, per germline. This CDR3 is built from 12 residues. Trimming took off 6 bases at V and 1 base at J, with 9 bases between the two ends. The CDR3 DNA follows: TGCAGCGTAGTGCAGGGGAACACTGAAGCTTTCTTT. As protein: CSVVQGNTEAFF.